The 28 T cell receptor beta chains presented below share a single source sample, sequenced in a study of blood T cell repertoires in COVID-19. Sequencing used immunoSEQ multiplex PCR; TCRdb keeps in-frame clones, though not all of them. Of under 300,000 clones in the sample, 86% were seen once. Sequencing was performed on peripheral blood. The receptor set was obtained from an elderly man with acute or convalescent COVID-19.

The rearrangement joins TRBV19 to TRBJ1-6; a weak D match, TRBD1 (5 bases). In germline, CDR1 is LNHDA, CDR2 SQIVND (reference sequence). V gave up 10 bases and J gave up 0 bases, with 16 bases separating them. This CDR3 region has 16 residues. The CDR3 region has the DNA TGTGCCAAGCCCCAGGGCGCGAGCTCCTATAATTCACCCCTCCACTTT. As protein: CAKPQGASSYNSPLHF.

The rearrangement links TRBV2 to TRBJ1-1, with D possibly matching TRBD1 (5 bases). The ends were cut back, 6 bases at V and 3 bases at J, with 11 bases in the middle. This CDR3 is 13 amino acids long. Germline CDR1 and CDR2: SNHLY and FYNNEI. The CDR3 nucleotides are TGTGCCAGCAGCAGGGAGGAGGACACTGAAGCTTTCTTT. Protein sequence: CASSREEDTEAFF.

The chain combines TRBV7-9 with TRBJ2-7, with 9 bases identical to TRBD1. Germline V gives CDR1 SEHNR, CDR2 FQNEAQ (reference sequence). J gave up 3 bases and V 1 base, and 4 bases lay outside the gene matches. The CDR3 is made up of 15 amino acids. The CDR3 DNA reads TGTGCCAGCAGCTTAGGGGTGACAGGGGGCTACGAGCAGTACTTC. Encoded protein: CASSLGVTGGYEQYF.

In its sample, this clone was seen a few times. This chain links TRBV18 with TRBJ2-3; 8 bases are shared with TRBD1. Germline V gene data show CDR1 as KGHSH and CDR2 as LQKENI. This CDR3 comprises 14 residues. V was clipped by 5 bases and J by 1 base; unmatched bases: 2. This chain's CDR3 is CASSGQGGTDTQYF. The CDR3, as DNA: TGTGCCAGCTCAGGACAGGGAGGCACAGATACGCAGTATTTT.

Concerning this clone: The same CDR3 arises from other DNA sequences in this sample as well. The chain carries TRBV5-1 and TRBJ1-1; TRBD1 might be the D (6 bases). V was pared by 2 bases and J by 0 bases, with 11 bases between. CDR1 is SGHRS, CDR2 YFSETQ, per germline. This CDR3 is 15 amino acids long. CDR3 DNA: TGCGCCAGCAGCTTAGGGGGACACTTGAACACTGAAGCTTTCTTT. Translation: CASSLGGHLNTEAFF.

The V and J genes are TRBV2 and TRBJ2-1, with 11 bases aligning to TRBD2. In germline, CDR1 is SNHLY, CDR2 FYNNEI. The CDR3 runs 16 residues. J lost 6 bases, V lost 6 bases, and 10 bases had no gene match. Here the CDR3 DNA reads TGTGCCAGCAGCTACACTAGCGGGAGAAGGGGCAATGAGCAGTTCTTC. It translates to CASSYTSGRRGNEQFF.

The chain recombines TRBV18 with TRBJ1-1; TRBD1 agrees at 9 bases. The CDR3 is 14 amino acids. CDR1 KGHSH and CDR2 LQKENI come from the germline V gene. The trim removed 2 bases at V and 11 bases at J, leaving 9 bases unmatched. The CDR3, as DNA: TGTGCCAGCTCACCAGGGACCTACGACAGGGGGGCTTTCTTT. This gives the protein CASSPGTYDRGAFF.

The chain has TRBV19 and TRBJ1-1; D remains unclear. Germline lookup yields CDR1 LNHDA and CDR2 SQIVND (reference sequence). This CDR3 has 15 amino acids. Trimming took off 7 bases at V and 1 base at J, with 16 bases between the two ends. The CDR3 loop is CASTSFPSGNTEAFF. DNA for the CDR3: TGTGCCAGTACCTCCTTCCCTTCAGGGAACACTGAAGCTTTCTTT.

The CDR3 protein is CASSFAGAGQPQHF. CDR3 sequence (DNA): TGTGCCAGCAGTTTCGCGGGGGCGGGTCAGCCCCAGCATTTT. V and J are TRBV27 and TRBJ1-5, with D perhaps matching TRBD1 (6 bases). Germline values: CDR1 MNHEY, CDR2 SMNVEV (reference sequence). Trimming removed 3 bases at V and 6 bases at J, with 12 bases between. This CDR3 is 14 amino acids long.

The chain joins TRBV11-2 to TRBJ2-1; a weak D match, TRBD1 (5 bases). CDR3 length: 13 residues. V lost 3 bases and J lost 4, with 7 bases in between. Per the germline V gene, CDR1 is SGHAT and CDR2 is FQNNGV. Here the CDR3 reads CASSLGLYNEQFF. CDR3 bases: TGTGCCAGCAGCTTGGGGCTGTACAATGAGCAGTTCTTC.

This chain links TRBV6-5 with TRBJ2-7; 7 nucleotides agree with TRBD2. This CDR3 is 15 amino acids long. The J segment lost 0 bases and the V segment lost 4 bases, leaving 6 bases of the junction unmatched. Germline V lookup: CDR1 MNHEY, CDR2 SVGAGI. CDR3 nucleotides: TGTGCCAGCAGTTTCCTAGCGGAGAGCTCCTACGAGCAGTACTTC. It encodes CASSFLAESSYEQYF.

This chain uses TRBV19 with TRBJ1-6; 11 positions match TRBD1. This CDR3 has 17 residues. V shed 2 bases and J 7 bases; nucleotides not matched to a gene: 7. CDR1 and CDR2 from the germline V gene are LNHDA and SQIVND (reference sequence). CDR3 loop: CASSISPRDRGNSPLHF. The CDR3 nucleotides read TGTGCCAGTAGTATATCCCCTCGGGACAGGGGGAATTCACCCCTCCACTTT.

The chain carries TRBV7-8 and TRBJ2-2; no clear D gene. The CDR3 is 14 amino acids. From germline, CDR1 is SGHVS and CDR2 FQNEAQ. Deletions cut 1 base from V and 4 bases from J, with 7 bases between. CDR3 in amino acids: CASSLGASTGELFF. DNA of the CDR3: TGTGCCAGCAGCTTAGGGGCAAGCACCGGGGAGCTGTTTTTT.

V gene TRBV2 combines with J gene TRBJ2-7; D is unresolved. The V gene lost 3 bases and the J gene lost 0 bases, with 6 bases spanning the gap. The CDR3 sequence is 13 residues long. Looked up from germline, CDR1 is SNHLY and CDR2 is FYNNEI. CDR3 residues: CASSDSLSYEQYF. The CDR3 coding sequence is TGTGCCAGCAGTGATTCCCTCTCCTACGAGCAGTACTTC.

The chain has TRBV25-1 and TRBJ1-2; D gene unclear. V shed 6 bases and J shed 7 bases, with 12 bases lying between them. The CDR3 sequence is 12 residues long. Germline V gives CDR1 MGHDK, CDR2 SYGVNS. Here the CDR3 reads CASRVSRGGYTF. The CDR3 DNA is TGTGCCAGCAGGGTGAGCCGGGGTGGCTACACCTTC.

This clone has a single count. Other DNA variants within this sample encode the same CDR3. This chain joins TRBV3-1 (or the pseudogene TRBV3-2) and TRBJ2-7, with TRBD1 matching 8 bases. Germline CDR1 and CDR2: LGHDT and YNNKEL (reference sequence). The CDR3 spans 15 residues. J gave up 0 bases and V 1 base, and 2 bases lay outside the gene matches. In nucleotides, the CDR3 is TGTGCCAGCAGCCAAGTCGGGACAGGCTCCTACGAGCAGTACTTC. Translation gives CASSQVGTGSYEQYF.

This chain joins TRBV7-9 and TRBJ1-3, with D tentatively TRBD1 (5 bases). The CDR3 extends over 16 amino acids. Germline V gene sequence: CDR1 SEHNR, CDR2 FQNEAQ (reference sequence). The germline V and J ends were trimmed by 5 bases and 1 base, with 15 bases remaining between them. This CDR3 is CASSQHGGSSGNTIYF. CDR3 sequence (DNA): TGTGCCAGCAGCCAACACGGGGGTTCGTCTGGAAACACCATATATTTT. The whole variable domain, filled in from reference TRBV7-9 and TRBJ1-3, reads DTGVSQNPRHKITKRGQNVTFRCDPISEHNRLYWYRQTLGQGPEFLTYFQNEAQLEKSRLLSDRFSAERPKGSFSTLEIQRTEQGDSAMYLCASSQHGGSSGNTIYFGEGSWLTVV.

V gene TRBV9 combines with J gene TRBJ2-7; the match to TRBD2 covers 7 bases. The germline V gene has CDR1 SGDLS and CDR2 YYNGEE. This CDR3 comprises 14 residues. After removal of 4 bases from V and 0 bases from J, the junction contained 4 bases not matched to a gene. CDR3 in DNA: TGTGCCAGCAGCACAGCGGGGTTCTCCTACGAGCAGTACTTC. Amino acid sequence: CASSTAGFSYEQYF.

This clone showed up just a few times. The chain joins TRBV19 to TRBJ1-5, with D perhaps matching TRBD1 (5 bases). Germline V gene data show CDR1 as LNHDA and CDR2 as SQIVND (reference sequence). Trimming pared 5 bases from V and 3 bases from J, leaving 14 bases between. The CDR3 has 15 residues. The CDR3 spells CASSPRQSLNQPQHF. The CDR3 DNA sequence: TGTGCCAGTAGTCCCCGACAGAGCCTCAATCAGCCCCAGCATTTT.

In DNA, the CDR3 is TGTGCCAGCAGCTTCGCGGGCTACGAGCAGTACTTC. Encoded protein: CASSFAGYEQYF. V gene TRBV5-6 combines with J gene TRBJ2-7; D might be TRBD2 (5 bases). The germline V gene has CDR1 SGHDT and CDR2 YYEEEE. With 2 bases removed from V and 3 bases from J, the gap between germline ends came to 6 bases. The CDR3 covers 12 residues.

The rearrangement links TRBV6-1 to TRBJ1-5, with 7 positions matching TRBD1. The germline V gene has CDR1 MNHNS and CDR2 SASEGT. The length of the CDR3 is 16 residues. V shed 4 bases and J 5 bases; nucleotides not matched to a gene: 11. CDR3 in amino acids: CASSGASGGTYQPQHF. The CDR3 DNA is TGTGCCAGCAGTGGAGCCTCAGGGGGGACTTATCAGCCCCAGCATTTT.

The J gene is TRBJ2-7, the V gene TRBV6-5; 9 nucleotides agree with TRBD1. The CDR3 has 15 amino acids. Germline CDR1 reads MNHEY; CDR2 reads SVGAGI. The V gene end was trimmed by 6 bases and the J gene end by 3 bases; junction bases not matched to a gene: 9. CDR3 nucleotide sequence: TGTGCCAGCAGACCCCCGGGACAGGGATACTACGAGCAGTACTTC. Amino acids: CASRPPGQGYYEQYF.

The CDR3 DNA follows: TGTGCCAGCAGCCAAGTTTCGGGGGTGGCTGGAAACACCATATATTTT. Protein sequence: CASSQVSGVAGNTIYF. The chain couples TRBV3-1 (or the pseudogene TRBV3-2) to TRBJ1-3; perhaps TRBD1 as D (5 bases). The V gene's germline CDR1 is LGHDT and CDR2 YNNKEL (reference sequence). The CDR3 consists of 16 residues. V was cut by 1 base and J by 2 bases, with 12 bases left in between.

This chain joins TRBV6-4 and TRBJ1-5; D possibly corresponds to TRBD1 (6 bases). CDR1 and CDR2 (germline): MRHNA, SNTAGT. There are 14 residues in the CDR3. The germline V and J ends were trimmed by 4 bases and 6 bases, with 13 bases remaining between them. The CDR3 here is CASSVTGGSQPQHF. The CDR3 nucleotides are TGTGCCAGCAGTGTAACGGGGGGCAGTCAGCCCCAGCATTTT.

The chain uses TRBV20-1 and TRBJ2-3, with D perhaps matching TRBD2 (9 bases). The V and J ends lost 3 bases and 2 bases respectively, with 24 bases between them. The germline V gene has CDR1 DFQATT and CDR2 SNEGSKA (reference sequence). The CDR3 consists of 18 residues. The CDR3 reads CSASGQGAAGGVTDTQYF. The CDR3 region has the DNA TGCAGTGCTAGTGGCCAGGGGGCTGCGGGAGGGGTCACAGATACGCAGTATTTT.

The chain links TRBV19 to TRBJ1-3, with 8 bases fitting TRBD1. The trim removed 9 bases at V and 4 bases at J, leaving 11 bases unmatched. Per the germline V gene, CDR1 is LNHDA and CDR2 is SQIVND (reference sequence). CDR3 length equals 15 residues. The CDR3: CASREGTGLGNTIYF. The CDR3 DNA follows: TGTGCCAGCAGGGAAGGGACAGGACTCGGAAACACCATATATTTT. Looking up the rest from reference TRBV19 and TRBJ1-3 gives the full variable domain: DGGITQSPKYLFRKEGQNVTLSCEQNLNHDAMYWYRQDPGQGLRLIYYSQIVNDFQKGDIAEGYSVSREKKESFPLTVTSAQKNPTAFYLCASREGTGLGNTIYFGEGSWLTVV.

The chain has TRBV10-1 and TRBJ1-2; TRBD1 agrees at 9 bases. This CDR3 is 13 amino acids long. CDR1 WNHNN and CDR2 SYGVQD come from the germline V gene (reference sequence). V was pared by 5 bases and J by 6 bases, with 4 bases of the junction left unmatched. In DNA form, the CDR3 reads TGCGCCAGCAGTCCGGACAGGGGTAATGGCTACACCTTC. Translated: CASSPDRGNGYTF.

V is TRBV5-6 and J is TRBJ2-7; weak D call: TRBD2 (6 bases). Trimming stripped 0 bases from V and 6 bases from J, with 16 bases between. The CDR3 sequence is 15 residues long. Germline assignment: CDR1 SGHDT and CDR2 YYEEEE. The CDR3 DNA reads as TGTGCCAGCAGCTTGGACGCGGGACTGGGCCGCGAGCAGTACTTC. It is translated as CASSLDAGLGREQYF. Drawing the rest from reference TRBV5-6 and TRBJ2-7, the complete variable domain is DAGVTQSPTHLIKTRGQQVTLRCSPKSGHDTVSWYQQALGQGPQFIFQYYEEEERQRGNFPDRFSGHQFPNYSSELNVNALLLGDSALYLCASSLDAGLGREQYFGPGTRLTVT.